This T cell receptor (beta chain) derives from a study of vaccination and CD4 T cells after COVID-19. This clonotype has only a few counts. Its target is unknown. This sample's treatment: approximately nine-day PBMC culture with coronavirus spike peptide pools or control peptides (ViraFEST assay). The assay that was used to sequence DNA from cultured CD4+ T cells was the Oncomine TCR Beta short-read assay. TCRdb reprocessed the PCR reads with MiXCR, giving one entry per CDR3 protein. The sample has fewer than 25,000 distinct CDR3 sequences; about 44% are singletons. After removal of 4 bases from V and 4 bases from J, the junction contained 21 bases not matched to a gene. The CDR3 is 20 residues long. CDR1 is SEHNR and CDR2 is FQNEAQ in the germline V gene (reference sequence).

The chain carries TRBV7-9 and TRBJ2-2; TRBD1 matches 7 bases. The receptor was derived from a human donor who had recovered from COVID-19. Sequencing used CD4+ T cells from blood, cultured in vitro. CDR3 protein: CASSSSRPPRQGTFTGELFF. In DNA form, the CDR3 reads TGTGCCAGCAGCTCCAGTAGGCCCCCCAGACAGGGTACTTTCACCGGGGAGCTGTTTTTT.